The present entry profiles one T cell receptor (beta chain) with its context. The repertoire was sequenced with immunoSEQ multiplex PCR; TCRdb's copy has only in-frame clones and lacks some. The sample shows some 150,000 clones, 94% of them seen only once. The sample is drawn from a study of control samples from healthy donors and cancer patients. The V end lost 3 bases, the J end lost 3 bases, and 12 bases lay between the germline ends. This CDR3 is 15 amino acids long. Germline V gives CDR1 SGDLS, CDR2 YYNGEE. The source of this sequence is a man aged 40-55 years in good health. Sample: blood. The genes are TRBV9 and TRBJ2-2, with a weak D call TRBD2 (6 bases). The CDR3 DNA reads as TGTGCCAGCAGCGCTCGATCGGGAGACACCGGGGAGCTGTTTTTT. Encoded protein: CASSARSGDTGELFF. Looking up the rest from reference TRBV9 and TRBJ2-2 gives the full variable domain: DSGVTQTPKHLITATGQRVTLRCSPRSGDLSVYWYQQSLDQGLQFLIQYYNGEERAKGNILERFSAQQFPDLHSELNLSSLELGDSALYFCASSARSGDTGELFFGEGSRLTVL.